These 9 T cell receptor beta chains were sequenced from one sample in a study of cytomegalovirus exposure and HLA in healthy donors. Produced via immunoSEQ multiplex PCR; TCRdb's table is partial and in-frame only. This sample yields approximately 120,000 clones, of which around nine tenths are seen a single time; approximately 2% belongs to the top ten. Sequencing was carried out using PBMCs. These receptors originate from a woman between 18 and 29 years old in good health and CMV-seronegative.

The chain is built from TRBV10-3 and TRBJ2-1, with 9 bases fitting TRBD2. This CDR3 has 15 residues. With 3 bases clipped from V and 1 base from J, the junction kept 1 base outside the gene matches. Germline lookup yields CDR1 ENHRY and CDR2 SYGVKD. CDR3 in DNA: TGTGCCATCAGTGATAGCGGGAGTTCCTACAATGAGCAGTTCTTC. Translated, it gives CAISDSGSSYNEQFF.

The V and J genes are TRBV19 and TRBJ2-7, with D tentatively TRBD1 (5 bases). Germline loops: CDR1 LNHDA, CDR2 SQIVND (reference sequence). V lost 4 bases and J lost 1, with 20 bases in between. The CDR3 spans 17 residues. For the CDR3, the DNA is TGTGCCAGTAGTACTTTGGCAGGGAAAGGGGTGTCCTACGAGCAGTACTTC. This sequence encodes CASSTLAGKGVSYEQYF.

In its sample, this clone was seen once. The V gene is TRBV7-3, the J gene TRBJ2-2; 7 bases match TRBD1. Germline lookup yields CDR1 SGHTA and CDR2 FQGTGA. With 5 bases clipped from V and 4 bases from J, the junction kept 4 bases outside the gene matches. The CDR3 runs to 14 residues. The CDR3 bases are TGTGCCAGCAGCACCCGACAGGGCACCGGGGAGCTGTTTTTT. Its translation is CASSTRQGTGELFF.

This clone was recorded a few times. The V gene is TRBV10-2, the J gene TRBJ1-5; D unresolved. The V gene's germline CDR1 is WSHSY and CDR2 SAAADI. This CDR3 comprises 13 residues. Trimming removed 0 bases at V and 5 bases at J, with 5 bases between. This chain's CDR3 is CASSESRDQPQHF. The CDR3 DNA reads TGCGCCAGCAGTGAGTCGAGGGATCAGCCCCAGCATTTT.

A word on this clone: Distinct nucleotide sequences in the sample also encode this CDR3. The chain joins TRBV28 to TRBJ1-4, with D possibly TRBD1 on 5 matching bases. V lost 3 bases to trimming and J lost 0 bases, with 8 bases between them. The CDR3 is made up of 15 amino acids. Per the germline V gene, CDR1 is MDHEN and CDR2 is SYDVKM. The CDR3 is CASSFGGTTNEKLFF. The CDR3 DNA sequence: TGTGCCAGCAGTTTTGGGGGGACAACTAATGAAAAACTGTTTTTT.

This sequence joins TRBV10-3 and TRBJ2-7; 7 nucleotides align to TRBD1. The trim removed 2 bases at V and 2 bases at J, leaving 12 bases unmatched. This CDR3 comprises 17 residues. CDR1 and CDR2 from the germline V gene are ENHRY and SYGVKD. The CDR3 bases are TGTGCCATCAGTGAGGTGGACCCGGGACAGCACCCCTACGAGCAGTACTTC. Protein product: CAISEVDPGQHPYEQYF.

This chain uses TRBV2 with TRBJ2-5, with 9 bases lining up with TRBD2. The V and J ends lost 7 bases and 5 bases, in that order; junction bases with no gene match: 11. Germline V gives CDR1 SNHLY, CDR2 FYNNEI. This CDR3 has 15 residues. CDR3 loop: CASTEAGGGRETQYF. Here the CDR3 DNA reads TGTGCCAGCACCGAAGCGGGAGGAGGTCGGGAGACCCAGTACTTC.

The rearrangement links TRBV10-3 to TRBJ1-2, with TRBD1 matching over 10 bases. Germline V gene lookup returns CDR1 ENHRY and CDR2 SYGVKD. Trimming removed 7 bases from V and 3 bases from J; junction bases left unmatched: 5. The CDR3 runs to 14 residues. CDR3 DNA sequence: TGTGCCATCACCGGGACAGGGGATGACTATGGCTACACCTTC. It encodes CAITGTGDDYGYTF.

V and J are TRBV10-3 and TRBJ1-5, with D perhaps TRBD1 (6 bases). Deletions cut 4 bases from V and 9 bases from J, with 10 bases between. From germline, CDR1 is ENHRY and CDR2 SYGVKD. This CDR3 has 12 amino acids. The CDR3 nucleotides are TGTGCCATCAGTGCGGAAGGGGGGCCCCAGCATTTT. It codes for CAISAEGGPQHF.